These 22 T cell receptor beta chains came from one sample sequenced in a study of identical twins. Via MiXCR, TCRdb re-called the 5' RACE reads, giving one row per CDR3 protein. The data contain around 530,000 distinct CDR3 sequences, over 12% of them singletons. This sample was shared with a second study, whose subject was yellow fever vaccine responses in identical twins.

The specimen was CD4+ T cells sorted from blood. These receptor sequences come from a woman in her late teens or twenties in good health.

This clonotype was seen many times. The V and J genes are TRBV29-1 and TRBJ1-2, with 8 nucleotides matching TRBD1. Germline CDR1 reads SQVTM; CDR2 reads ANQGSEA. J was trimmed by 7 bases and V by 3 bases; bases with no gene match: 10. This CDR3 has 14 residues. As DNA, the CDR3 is TGCAGCGTTGACCCTGGACAGGGTGTCGCTGGCTACACCTTC. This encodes CSVDPGQGVAGYTF. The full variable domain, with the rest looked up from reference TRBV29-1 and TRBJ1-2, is SAVISQKPSRDICQRGTSLTIQCQVDSQVTMMFWYRQQPGQSLTLIATANQGSEATYESGFVIDKFPISRPNLTFSTLTVSNMSPEDSSIYLCSVDPGQGVAGYTFGSGTRLTVV.

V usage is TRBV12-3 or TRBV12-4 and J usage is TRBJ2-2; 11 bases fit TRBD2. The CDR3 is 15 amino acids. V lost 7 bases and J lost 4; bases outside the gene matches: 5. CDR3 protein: CASTPTSGATGELFF. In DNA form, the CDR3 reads TGTGCCAGCACCCCGACTAGCGGGGCCACCGGGGAGCTGTTTTTT.

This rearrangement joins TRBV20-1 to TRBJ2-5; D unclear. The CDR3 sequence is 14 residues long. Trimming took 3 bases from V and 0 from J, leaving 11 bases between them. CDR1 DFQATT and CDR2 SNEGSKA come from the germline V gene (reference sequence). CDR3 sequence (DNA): TGCAGTGCTAGGGGTTTTGGCCACCAAGAGACCCAGTACTTC. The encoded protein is CSARGFGHQETQYF.

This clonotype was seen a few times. The CDR3, as DNA: TGCAGTGCTAGAGTTCCCACTAGCGGGGGGAACGAGTTCTTC. Its protein is CSARVPTSGGNEFF. The chain has TRBV20-1 and TRBJ2-1; 12 positions agree with TRBD2. The V segment lost 1 base and the J segment 14 bases; nucleotides outside the gene matches: 9. CDR3 size: 14 residues. Per germline, CDR1 DFQATT and CDR2 SNEGSKA (reference sequence).

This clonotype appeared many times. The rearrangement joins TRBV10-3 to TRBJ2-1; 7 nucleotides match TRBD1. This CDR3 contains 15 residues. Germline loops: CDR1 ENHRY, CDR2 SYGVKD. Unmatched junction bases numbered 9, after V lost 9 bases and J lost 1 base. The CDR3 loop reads CAMGRDRVSYNEQFF. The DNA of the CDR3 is TGTGCCATGGGCCGGGACAGAGTGTCCTACAATGAGCAGTTCTTC.

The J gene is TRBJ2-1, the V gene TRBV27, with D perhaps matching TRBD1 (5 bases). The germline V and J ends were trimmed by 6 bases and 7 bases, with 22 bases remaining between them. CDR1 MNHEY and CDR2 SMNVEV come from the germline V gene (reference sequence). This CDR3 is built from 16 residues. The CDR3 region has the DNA TGTGCCAGCAGAGAATCCCGGACACTTATGTCGAATGAGCAGTTCTTC. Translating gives CASRESRTLMSNEQFF.

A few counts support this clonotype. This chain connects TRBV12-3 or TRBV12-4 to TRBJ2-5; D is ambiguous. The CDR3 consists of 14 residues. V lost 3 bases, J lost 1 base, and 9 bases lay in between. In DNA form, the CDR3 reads TGTGCCAGCAGTTTCACCAGCGTCCAAGAGACCCAGTACTTC. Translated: CASSFTSVQETQYF.

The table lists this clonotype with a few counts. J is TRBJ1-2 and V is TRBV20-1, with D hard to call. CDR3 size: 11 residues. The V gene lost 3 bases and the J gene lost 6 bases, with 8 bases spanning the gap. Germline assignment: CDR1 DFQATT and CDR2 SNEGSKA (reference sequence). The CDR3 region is CSASPGDGYTF. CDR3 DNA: TGCAGTGCTAGCCCCGGGGATGGCTACACCTTC.

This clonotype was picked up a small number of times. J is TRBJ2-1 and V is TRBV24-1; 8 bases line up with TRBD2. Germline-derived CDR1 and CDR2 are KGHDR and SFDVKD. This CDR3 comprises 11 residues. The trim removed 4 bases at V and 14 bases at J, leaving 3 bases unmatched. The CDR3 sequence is CATSEGTRKFF. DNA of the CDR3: TGTGCCACCAGTGAGGGGACTAGGAAGTTCTTC.

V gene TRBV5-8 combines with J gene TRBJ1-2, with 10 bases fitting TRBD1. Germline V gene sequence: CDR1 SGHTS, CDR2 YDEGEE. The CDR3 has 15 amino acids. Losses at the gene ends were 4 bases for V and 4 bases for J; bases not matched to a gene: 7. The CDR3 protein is CASSPGDRGFYGYTF. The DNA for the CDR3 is TGTGCCAGCAGCCCCGGGGACAGGGGATTCTATGGCTACACCTTC.

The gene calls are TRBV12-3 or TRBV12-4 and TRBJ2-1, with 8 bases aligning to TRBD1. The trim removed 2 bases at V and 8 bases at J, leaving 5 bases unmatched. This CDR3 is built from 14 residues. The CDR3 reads CASSLWTGRYEQFF. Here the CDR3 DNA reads TGTGCCAGCAGTTTATGGACAGGGAGGTATGAGCAGTTCTTC.

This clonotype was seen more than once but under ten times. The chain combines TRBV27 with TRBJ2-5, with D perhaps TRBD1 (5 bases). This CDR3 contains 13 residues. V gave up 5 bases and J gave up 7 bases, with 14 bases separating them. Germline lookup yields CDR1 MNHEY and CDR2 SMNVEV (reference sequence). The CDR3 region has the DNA TGTGCCAGCAGTCCTCAGGGTCAGGGGACCCAGTACTTC. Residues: CASSPQGQGTQYF.

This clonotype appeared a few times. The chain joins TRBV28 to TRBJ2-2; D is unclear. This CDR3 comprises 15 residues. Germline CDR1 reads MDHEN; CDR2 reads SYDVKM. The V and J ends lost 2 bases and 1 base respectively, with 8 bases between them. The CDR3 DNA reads TGTGCCAGCAGTTTAGGAGTCAAGAACACCGGGGAGCTGTTTTTT. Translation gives CASSLGVKNTGELFF.

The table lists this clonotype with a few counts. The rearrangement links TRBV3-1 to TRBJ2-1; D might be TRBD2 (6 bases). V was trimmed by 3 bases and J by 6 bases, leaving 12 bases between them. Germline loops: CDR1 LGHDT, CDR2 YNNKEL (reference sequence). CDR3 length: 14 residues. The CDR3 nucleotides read TGTGCCAGCAGCCAGCCGGGAGACGGCAATGAGCAGTTCTTC. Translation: CASSQPGDGNEQFF.

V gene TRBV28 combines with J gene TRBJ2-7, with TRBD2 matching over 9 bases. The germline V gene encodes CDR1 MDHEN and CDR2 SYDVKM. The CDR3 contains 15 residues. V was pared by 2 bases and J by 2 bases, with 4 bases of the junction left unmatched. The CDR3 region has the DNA TGTGCCAGCAGTTTAAGCGGGGGGCCTACCTACGAGCAGTACGTC. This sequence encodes CASSLSGGPTYEQYV.

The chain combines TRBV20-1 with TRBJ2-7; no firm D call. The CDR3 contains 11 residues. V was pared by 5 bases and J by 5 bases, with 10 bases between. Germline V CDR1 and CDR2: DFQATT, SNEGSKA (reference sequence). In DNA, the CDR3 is TGCAGTGCTGGCCGTCCGGACGAGCAGTACTTC. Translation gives CSAGRPDEQYF.

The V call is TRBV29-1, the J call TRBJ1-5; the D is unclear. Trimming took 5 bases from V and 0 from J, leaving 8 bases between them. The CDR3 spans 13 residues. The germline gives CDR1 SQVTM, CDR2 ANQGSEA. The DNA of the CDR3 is TGCAGCGTTTTTATAAATAGCAATCAGCCCCAGCATTTT. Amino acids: CSVFINSNQPQHF.

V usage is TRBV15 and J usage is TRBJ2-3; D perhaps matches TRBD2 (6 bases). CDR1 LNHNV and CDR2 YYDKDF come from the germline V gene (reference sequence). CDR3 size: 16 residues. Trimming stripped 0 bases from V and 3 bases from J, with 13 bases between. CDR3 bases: TGTGCCACCAGCAGAGATCTCACGCGGGGAACAGATACGCAGTATTTT. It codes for CATSRDLTRGTDTQYF.

In DNA, the CDR3 is TGTGCCAGCAGTCCCGGCCGGGGATACAGGAGCTCCTACGAGCAGTACTTC. This sequence encodes CASSPGRGYRSSYEQYF. The rearrangement links TRBV6-1 to TRBJ2-7; possibly TRBD1 or TRBD2 for D (5 bases each). Germline V gene data show CDR1 as MNHNS and CDR2 as SASEGT. Trimming shortened V by 5 bases and J by 0 bases, and 20 bases separated the two germline ends. There are 17 residues in the CDR3.

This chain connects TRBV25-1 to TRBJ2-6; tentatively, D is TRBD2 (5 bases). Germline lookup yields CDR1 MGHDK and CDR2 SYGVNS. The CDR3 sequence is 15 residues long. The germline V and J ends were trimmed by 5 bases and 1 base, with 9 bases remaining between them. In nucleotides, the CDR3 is TGTGCCAGCAGTCGCAGCGGATCTGGGGCCAACGTCCTGACTTTC. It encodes CASSRSGSGANVLTF. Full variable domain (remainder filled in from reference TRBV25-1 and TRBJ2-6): EADIYQTPRYLVIGTGKKITLECSQTMGHDKMYWYQQDPGMELHLIHYSYGVNSTEKGDLSSESTVSRIRTEHFPLTLESARPSHTSQYLCASSRSGSGANVLTFGAGSRLTVL.

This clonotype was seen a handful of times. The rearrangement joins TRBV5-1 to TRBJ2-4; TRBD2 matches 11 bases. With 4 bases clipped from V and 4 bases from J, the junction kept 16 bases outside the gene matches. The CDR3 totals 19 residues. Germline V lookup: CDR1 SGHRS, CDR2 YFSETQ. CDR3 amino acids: CASSPGLAGSGQGKNIQYF. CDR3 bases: TGCGCCAGCAGCCCAGGACTAGCGGGTAGCGGGCAAGGTAAAAACATTCAGTACTTC.

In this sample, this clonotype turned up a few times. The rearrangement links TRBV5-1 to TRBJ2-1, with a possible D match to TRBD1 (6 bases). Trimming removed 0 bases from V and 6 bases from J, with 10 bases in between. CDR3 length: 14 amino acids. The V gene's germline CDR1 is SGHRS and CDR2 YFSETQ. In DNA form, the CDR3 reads TGCGCCAGCAGCTTGGAAGGGGGATTCAATGAGCAGTTCTTC. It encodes CASSLEGGFNEQFF.